A single sample is the source of the 15 T cell receptor beta chains below, sequenced in a study of T cells in Graves' hyperthyroidism and ophthalmopathy. RNA transcripts were the template for amplifying TCR beta CDR3 regions. The HTBI set primed first-round TCR CDR3 RT-PCR. TCRdb passed the multiplex PCR reads through MiXCR, listing each CDR3 protein once. The sample has about 380,000 distinct CDR3 sequences, around an eighth seen once; the top ten hold under 25%. Sequenced sample: blood. The receptors were sampled from a man aged 30-40 years with Graves' hyperthyroidism that later progressed to Graves' ophthalmopathy.

This clonotype has only a few counts. J is TRBJ2-1 and V is TRBV9, with 12 nucleotides matching TRBD2. Trimming removed 5 bases from V and 5 bases from J; junction bases left unmatched: 5. Germline V gene sequence: CDR1 SGDLS, CDR2 YYNGEE. The CDR3 spans 15 residues. The CDR3 DNA reads as TGTGCCAGCAGTGCGACTAGCGGGGGCCACAATGAGCAGTTCTTC. Protein sequence: CASSATSGGHNEQFF.

The chain combines TRBV4-1 with TRBJ2-1; D remains ambiguous. CDR1 MGHRA and CDR2 YSYEKL come from the germline V gene. The CDR3 extends over 16 amino acids. V was shortened by 4 bases and J by 7 bases, with 20 bases between the two germline ends. The CDR3 sequence is CASSRLGSRGLNEQFF. The CDR3 coding sequence is TGCGCCAGCAGCCGCCTCGGTTCCCGCGGTCTTAATGAGCAGTTCTTC.

This clonotype was seen many times. V and J are TRBV6-6 and TRBJ2-5; D unresolved. Trimming removed 2 bases at V and 2 bases at J, with 12 bases between. The length of the CDR3 is 15 residues. The germline CDR1 and CDR2 sequences are MNHNY and SVGAGI (reference sequence). The CDR3 is CASSYAGFGQETQYF. CDR3 DNA sequence: TGTGCCAGCAGTTACGCCGGGTTTGGTCAAGAGACCCAGTACTTC.

The chain recombines TRBV20-1 with TRBJ2-1; no firm D call. This CDR3 spans 13 amino acids. Germline CDR1 is DFQATT and CDR2 is SNEGSKA (reference sequence). Trimming pared 1 base from V and 7 bases from J, leaving 11 bases between. The CDR3 loop reads CSARGEVTNEQFF. Here the CDR3 DNA reads TGCAGTGCTAGAGGCGAGGTTACAAATGAGCAGTTCTTC.

This rearrangement joins TRBV7-2 to TRBJ1-6; 9 bases are a match to TRBD1. V lost 5 bases and J lost 3; bases outside the gene matches: 8. The V gene's germline CDR1 is SGHTA and CDR2 FQGNSA. The CDR3 runs to 17 residues. The CDR3 nucleotides read TGTGCCAGCAGCGAAGCCGGGACAGGGTTCTATAATTCACCCCTCCACTTT. It codes for CASSEAGTGFYNSPLHF.

This clonotype was recorded at least ten times. The chain joins TRBV7-9 to TRBJ2-5; 10 bases agree with TRBD2. The CDR3 loop spans 17 amino acids. Germline CDR1 SEHNR, CDR2 FQNEAQ (reference sequence). V trimming: 5 bases; J trimming: 1 base; junction bases outside the gene matches: 10. Written as DNA, the CDR3 is TGTGCCAGCAGCCGCCGGACTAGCGGCTTACTCCAAGAGACCCAGTACTTC. Protein: CASSRRTSGLLQETQYF.

This clonotype was counted between two and nine times. The chain carries TRBV11-2 and TRBJ1-4; perhaps TRBD1 as D (5 bases). Germline assignment: CDR1 SGHAT and CDR2 FQNNGV. Trimming took 5 bases from V and 8 from J, leaving 15 bases between them. The CDR3 sequence is 14 residues long. The CDR3: CASSRGGDLEKLFF. The DNA for the CDR3 is TGTGCCAGCAGCCGAGGAGGGGATCTGGAAAAACTGTTTTTT.

There are many counts of this clonotype. The chain links TRBV20-1 to TRBJ2-5; D remains unclear. Trimming pared 0 bases from V and 5 bases from J, leaving 10 bases between. Germline V gene data show CDR1 as DFQATT and CDR2 as SNEGSKA (reference sequence). The CDR3 loop spans 13 amino acids. For the CDR3, the DNA is TGCAGTGCTAGAGATCCTGCGTGGGAGACCCAGTACTTC. Its protein product is CSARDPAWETQYF.

This clonotype was counted ten times or more. The V gene is TRBV6-2 or TRBV6-3, the J gene TRBJ2-5; tentatively, D is TRBD2 (6 bases). Trimming removed 0 bases from V and 4 bases from J, with 15 bases in between. This CDR3 region has 16 residues. In germline, CDR1 is MNHEY, CDR2 SVGEGT. The CDR3 protein is CASSYSVIGGGETQYF. CDR3 sequence (DNA): TGTGCCAGCAGTTACTCGGTTATCGGGGGAGGAGAGACCCAGTACTTC.

This clonotype was seen at least ten times. V gene TRBV12-3 or TRBV12-4 combines with J gene TRBJ2-5; unclear D gene. This CDR3 is 14 amino acids long. The V and J ends lost 3 bases and 5 bases respectively, with 13 bases between them. DNA for the CDR3: TGTGCCAGCAGTTTGCTATATAGTGGGGAGACCCAGTACTTC. As protein: CASSLLYSGETQYF.

This clonotype was counted many times. V gene TRBV7-3 combines with J gene TRBJ2-5; possibly TRBD1 for D (6 bases). The ends were cut back, 5 bases at V and 4 bases at J, with 11 bases in the middle. Germline V gene lookup returns CDR1 SGHTA and CDR2 FQGTGA. This CDR3 spans 13 amino acids. The CDR3 nucleotides are TGTGCCAGCAGCCCCAGAGGGGGAGAGACCCAGTACTTC. It specifies CASSPRGGETQYF.

This chain links TRBV3-1 with TRBJ2-4, with 10 bases aligning to TRBD1. Germline loops: CDR1 LGHDT, CDR2 YNNKEL (reference sequence). The junction had 4 bases not matched to a gene; V was cut back by 5 bases and J by 9 bases. The length of the CDR3 is 13 residues. In DNA form, the CDR3 reads TGTGCCAGCAGCTCTCGGACAGGGGGCATTCAGTACTTC. Translating gives CASSSRTGGIQYF.

V usage is TRBV19 and J usage is TRBJ1-5, with D maybe TRBD1 (6 bases). The ends were cut back, 5 bases at V and 3 bases at J, with 14 bases in the middle. CDR3 length: 15 residues. Germline V gene data show CDR1 as LNHDA and CDR2 as SQIVND (reference sequence). In DNA form, the CDR3 reads TGTGCCAGTAGTCCCCGGGGGCAGCTCAATCAGCCCCAGCATTTT. It specifies CASSPRGQLNQPQHF.

Concerning this clonotype: A clone one base away is much larger, so this may be a read error. The chain recombines TRBV6-2 or TRBV6-3 with TRBJ1-6; D is unclear. The CDR3 totals 15 residues. Germline V CDR1 and CDR2: MNHEY, SVGEGT. The V end was cut by 6 bases, the J end by 3 bases, with 12 bases between. CDR3 amino acids: CASRRVVGYNSPLHF. The CDR3 coding sequence is TGTGCCAGCAGACGGGTGGTAGGCTATAATTCACCCCTCCACTTT.

J is TRBJ1-6 and V is TRBV13, with TRBD1 matching 11 bases. CDR3 length equals 16 residues. After removal of 5 bases from V and 6 bases from J, the junction contained 6 bases not matched to a gene. Germline V gene lookup returns CDR1 PRHDT and CDR2 FYEKMQ (reference sequence). This CDR3 reads CASSPRTGGGNSPLHF. For the CDR3, the DNA is TGTGCCAGCAGCCCCCGGACAGGGGGCGGTAATTCACCCCTCCACTTT.